This T cell receptor beta chain was sequenced for a study of somatic mutations in cytotoxic T cells in rheumatoid arthritis. TCRdb's table, derived via immunoSEQ multiplex PCR, lists solely in-frame clones and lacks some. The repertoire holds fewer than 25,000 clones, with approximately 67% as singletons. V was trimmed by 1 base and J by 3 bases, leaving 13 bases between them. This CDR3 spans 16 amino acids. Germline CDR1 reads SGHRS; CDR2 reads YFSETQ. The sequencing sample was made of CD8+ T cells sorted from blood. The receptor's source is an adult with rheumatoid arthritis. The chain recombines TRBV5-1 with TRBJ1-4, with D maybe TRBD1 (6 bases). In DNA, the CDR3 is TGCGCCAGCAGCTTGATGCAGGGGTCGGCTAATGAAAAACTGTTTTTT. Translated, it gives CASSLMQGSANEKLFF.